These 15 T cell receptor beta chains were sequenced from one sample in a study of shared clonotypes between healthy human individuals. Generated by immunoSEQ multiplex PCR, the TCRdb table keeps only in-frame clones and is missing some. Of about 530,000 clones listed, about 96% are singletons. The source material was naive CD4+ T cells sorted from blood. As for subset: CD45RA+ positively selected. These receptors all come from a woman between 25 and 40 years old in good health.

This rearrangement joins TRBV30 to TRBJ2-2; tentatively, D is TRBD1 (5 bases). The CDR3 covers 12 residues. Trimming shortened V by 3 bases and J by 5 bases, and 7 bases separated the two germline ends. Germline V lookup: CDR1 GTSNPN, CDR2 SVGIG (reference sequence). CDR3: CAWRGQTGELFF. CDR3 DNA sequence: TGTGCCTGGAGGGGGCAGACCGGGGAGCTGTTTTTT.

The chain carries TRBV19 and TRBJ2-5; D remains ambiguous. With the DNA end fitting TRBJ2-7 better, the J assignment may be wrong. This CDR3 spans 13 amino acids. CDR1 and CDR2 from the germline V gene are LNHDA and SQIVND (reference sequence). In DNA form, the CDR3 reads TGTGCCAGTAGTACCCAAGGAACCTACGAGCAGTACTTC. Protein sequence: CASSTQGTYEQYF.

Note on this clone: The sample carries other DNA sequences with the same CDR3. The rearrangement links TRBV7-9 to TRBJ2-7; perhaps TRBD1 as D (5 bases). The CDR3 sequence is 12 residues long. Germline V gives CDR1 SEHNR, CDR2 FQNEAQ (reference sequence). The V end lost 4 bases, the J end lost 4 bases, and 8 bases lay between the germline ends. The CDR3 bases are TGTGCCAGCAGCTCTCAGGGATACGAGCAGTACTTC. This codes for CASSSQGYEQYF.

The V gene is TRBV28, the J gene TRBJ1-1, with 7 bases that match TRBD1. This CDR3 has 14 amino acids. V lost 4 bases, J lost 0 bases, and 2 bases stayed unmatched. Germline CDR1 is MDHEN and CDR2 is SYDVKM. CDR3 region: CASSWGQMNTEAFF. CDR3 coding DNA: TGTGCCAGCAGTTGGGGACAGATGAACACTGAAGCTTTCTTT.

This rearrangement joins TRBV23-1 to TRBJ1-1, with a weak D call TRBD1 (6 bases). TRBV23-1 is labeled an ORF, and its function is uncertain. Deletions cut 0 bases from V and 5 bases from J, with 19 bases between. This CDR3 is built from 17 residues. The CDR3 DNA follows: TGCGCCAGCAGTCAATCAGAAGGGGGTGTTGGGAAAACTGAAGCTTTCTTT. It encodes CASSQSEGGVGKTEAFF.

The rearrangement links TRBV7-9 to TRBJ2-1; weak D call: TRBD2 (6 bases). The CDR3 runs to 15 residues. Trimming took 2 bases from V and 10 from J, leaving 18 bases between them. CDR1 and CDR2 (germline): SEHNR, FQNEAQ (reference sequence). CDR3 in DNA: TGTGCCAGCAGCTTATTGCCGGGACTTCAAGGAGAGCAGTTCTTC. Translation gives CASSLLPGLQGEQFF.

J is TRBJ1-2 and V is TRBV6-1, with 9 bases aligning to TRBD1. Germline loops: CDR1 MNHNS, CDR2 SASEGT. The CDR3 runs to 15 residues. V lost 4 bases and J lost 6; bases outside the gene matches: 9. The CDR3 sequence: CASSGPGTGFHGYTF. CDR3 coding DNA: TGTGCCAGCAGTGGTCCCGGGACAGGGTTCCATGGCTACACCTTC.

The V and J genes are TRBV13 and TRBJ2-7, with D perhaps given as TRBD1 or TRBD2 (5 bases each). CDR3 length: 14 amino acids. V was shortened by 5 bases and J by 1 base, with 12 bases between the two germline ends. CDR1 and CDR2 (germline): PRHDT, FYEKMQ (reference sequence). CDR3 protein: CASSPRDGSYEQYF. Written as DNA, the CDR3 is TGTGCCAGCAGCCCCAGGGACGGTTCCTACGAGCAGTACTTC.

This chain connects TRBV9 to TRBJ1-4; D is possibly TRBD1 (5 bases). This CDR3 is built from 14 residues. Trimming pared 1 base from V and 8 bases from J, leaving 12 bases between. From germline, CDR1 is SGDLS and CDR2 YYNGEE. CDR3 coding DNA: TGTGCCAGCAGCGTAAATTCCTGGACAGAAAAACTGTTTTTT. Its translation is CASSVNSWTEKLFF.

CDR3 coding DNA: TGTGCCAGCAGCTTATGGGGGTTAAGGGGGGCACAATCCACAGATACGCAGTATTTT. This gives the protein CASSLWGLRGAQSTDTQYF. V and J are TRBV7-2 and TRBJ2-3; D is possibly TRBD1 or TRBD2 (6 bases each). With 2 bases removed from V and 2 bases from J, the gap between germline ends came to 23 bases. The V gene's germline CDR1 is SGHTA and CDR2 FQGNSA. This CDR3 is built from 19 residues.

CDR3 amino acids: CASSYTSGTETQYF. In DNA form, the CDR3 reads TGTGCCAGCAGTTATACTAGCGGGACAGAGACCCAGTACTTC. The rearrangement uses TRBV6-5 and TRBJ2-5; 10 bases align to TRBD2. This CDR3 region has 14 residues. The germline V gene has CDR1 MNHEY and CDR2 SVGAGI. V gave up 3 bases and J gave up 4 bases; unmatched junction bases: 2.

CDR3 protein: CAISGGLAGVSDTQYF. CDR3 bases: TGTGCCATCAGTGGCGGACTAGCGGGAGTGTCGGATACGCAGTATTTT. V is TRBV10-3 and J is TRBJ2-3; 13 positions match TRBD2. The CDR3 runs to 16 residues. CDR1 is ENHRY and CDR2 is SYGVKD in the germline V gene. V lost 4 bases, J lost 6 bases, and 7 bases stayed unmatched.

The chain links TRBV2 to TRBJ2-3, with TRBD1 matching 7 bases. V trimming: 6 bases; J trimming: 2 bases; junction bases outside the gene matches: 2. CDR3 length equals 13 residues. The germline gives CDR1 SNHLY, CDR2 FYNNEI. The chain's CDR3 is CASRDRLTDTQYF. In DNA form, the CDR3 reads TGTGCCAGCAGGGACAGGCTCACAGATACGCAGTATTTT. Variable domain in full (rest from reference TRBV2 and TRBJ2-3): EPEVTQTPSHQVTQMGQEVILRCVPISNHLYFYWYRQILGQKVEFLVSFYNNEISEKSEIFDDQFSVERPDGSNFTLKIRSTKLEDSAMYFCASRDRLTDTQYFGPGTRLTVL.

The chain employs TRBV6-1 and TRBJ1-5; D call uncertain. Germline loops: CDR1 MNHNS, CDR2 SASEGT. V shed 2 bases and J shed 2 bases, with 7 bases lying between them. The CDR3 has 14 amino acids. The CDR3 here is CASSESPGNQPQHF. The CDR3 coding sequence is TGTGCCAGCAGTGAATCCCCTGGCAATCAGCCCCAGCATTTT.

The CDR3 reads CASSYSFLAGGNEQFF. The DNA of the CDR3 is TGTGCCAGCAGTTACTCGTTCCTAGCGGGAGGGAATGAGCAGTTCTTC. The chain uses TRBV6-5 and TRBJ2-1, with 12 bases fitting TRBD2. With 0 bases clipped from V and 7 bases from J, the junction kept 4 bases outside the gene matches. The CDR3 runs to 16 residues. Per germline, CDR1 MNHEY and CDR2 SVGAGI.